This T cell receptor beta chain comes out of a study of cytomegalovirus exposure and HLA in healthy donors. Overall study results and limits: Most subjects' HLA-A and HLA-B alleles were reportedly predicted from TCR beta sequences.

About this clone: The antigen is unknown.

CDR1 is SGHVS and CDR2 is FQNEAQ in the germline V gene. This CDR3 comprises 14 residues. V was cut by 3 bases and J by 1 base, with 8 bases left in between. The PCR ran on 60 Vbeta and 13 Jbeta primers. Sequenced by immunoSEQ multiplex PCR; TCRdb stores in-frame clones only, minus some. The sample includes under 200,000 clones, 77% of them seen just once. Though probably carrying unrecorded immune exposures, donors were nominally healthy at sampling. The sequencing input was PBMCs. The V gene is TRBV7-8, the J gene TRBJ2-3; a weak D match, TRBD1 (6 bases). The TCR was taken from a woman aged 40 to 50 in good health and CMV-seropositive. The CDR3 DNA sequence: TGTGCCAGCAGCTTGTCAGGGGGCACAGATACGCAGTATTTT. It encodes CASSLSGGTDTQYF.